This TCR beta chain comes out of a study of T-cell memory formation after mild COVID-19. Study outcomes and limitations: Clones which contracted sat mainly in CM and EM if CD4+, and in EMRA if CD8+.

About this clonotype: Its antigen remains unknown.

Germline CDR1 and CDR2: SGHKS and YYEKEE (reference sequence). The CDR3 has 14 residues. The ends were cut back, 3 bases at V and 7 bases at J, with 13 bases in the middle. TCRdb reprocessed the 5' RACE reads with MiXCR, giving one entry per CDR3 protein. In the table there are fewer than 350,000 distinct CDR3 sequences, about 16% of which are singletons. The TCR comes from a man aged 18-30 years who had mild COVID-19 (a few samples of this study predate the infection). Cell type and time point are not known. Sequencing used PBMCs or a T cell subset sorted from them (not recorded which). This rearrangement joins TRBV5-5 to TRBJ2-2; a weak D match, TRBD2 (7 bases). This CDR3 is CASSSAGAVGELFF. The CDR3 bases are TGTGCCAGCAGCTCCGCGGGGGCCGTCGGGGAGCTGTTTTTT.